What follows is one TCR beta chain and its context. A junction end diverges from the germline sequence, so it may reflect a read error. TCRdb's table, derived via immunoSEQ multiplex PCR, lists solely in-frame clones and lacks some. The sample holds 700,000 to 750,000 clones, roughly 85% seen once. The record originates from a study of shared T cell receptors in the human thymus. Germline V gene sequence: CDR1 SEHNR, CDR2 FQNEAQ (reference sequence). The CDR3 is made up of 12 amino acids. These data are also associated with another study on human thymus T cells.

Sequencing was done on a sample of thymocytes. This sequence originates from a girl less than two years old with a congenital heart defect. The rearrangement uses TRBV7-9 and TRBJ2-1, with TRBD2 matching over 7 bases. This CDR3 reads CASSLERDYALF. CDR3 DNA sequence: TGTGCCAGCAGCTTAGAGAGGGACTACGCACTCTTC.